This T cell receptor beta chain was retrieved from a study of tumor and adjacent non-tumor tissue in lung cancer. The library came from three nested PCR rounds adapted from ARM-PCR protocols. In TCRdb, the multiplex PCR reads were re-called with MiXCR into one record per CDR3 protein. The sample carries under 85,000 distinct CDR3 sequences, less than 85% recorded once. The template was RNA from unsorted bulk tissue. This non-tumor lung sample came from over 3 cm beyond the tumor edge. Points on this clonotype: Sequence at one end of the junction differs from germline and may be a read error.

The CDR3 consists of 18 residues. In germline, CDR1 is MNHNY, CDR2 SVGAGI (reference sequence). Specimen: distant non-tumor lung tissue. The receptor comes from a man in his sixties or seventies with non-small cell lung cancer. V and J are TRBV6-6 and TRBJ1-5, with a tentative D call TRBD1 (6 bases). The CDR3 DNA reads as TGTGCCAGTAGTTACTTCGGGTGGGGACATAATAGAAATCAGCCCCAGCATTTT. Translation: CASSYFGWGHNRNQPQHF.